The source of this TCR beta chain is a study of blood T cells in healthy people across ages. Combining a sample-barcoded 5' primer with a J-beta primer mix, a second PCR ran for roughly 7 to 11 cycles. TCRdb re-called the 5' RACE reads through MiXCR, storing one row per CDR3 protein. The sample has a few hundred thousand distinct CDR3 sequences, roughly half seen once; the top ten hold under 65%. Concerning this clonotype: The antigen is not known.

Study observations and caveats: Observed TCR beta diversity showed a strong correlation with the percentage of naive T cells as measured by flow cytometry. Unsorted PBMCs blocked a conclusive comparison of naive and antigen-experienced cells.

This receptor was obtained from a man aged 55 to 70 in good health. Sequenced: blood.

The CDR3 region has the DNA TGTGCCAGCGCTCGTAGGGCCCCCGGGCAGCCCCAGCATTTT. Translating gives CASARRAPGQPQHF. This chain links TRBV11-2 with TRBJ1-5, with D unclear. Germline V gene data show CDR1 as SGHAT and CDR2 as FQNNGV. The CDR3 is 14 amino acids. V was clipped by 8 bases and J by 7 bases, with 18 bases between them.